Each of the 16 T cell receptor beta chains below was sequenced from the same sample in a study of identical twins. TCRdb re-called the 5' RACE reads through MiXCR, storing one row per CDR3 protein. Counted here are approximately 620,000 distinct CDR3 sequences, less than 10% occurring once; the ten biggest clones make up 0.85% to 1%. These data were likewise used in another study, on yellow fever vaccine responses in identical twins.

Sequencing used PBMCs. The source of these receptors is a woman aged 18 to 35 in good health.

This clonotype was seen many times. The chain links TRBV7-9 to TRBJ2-1; perhaps TRBD1 as D (6 bases). V was shortened by 7 bases and J by 1 base, with 8 bases between the two germline ends. This CDR3 is built from 13 residues. The germline V gene encodes CDR1 SEHNR and CDR2 FQNEAQ (reference sequence). Written as DNA, the CDR3 is TGTGCCAGCATACAGGGATCCTACAATGAGCAGTTCTTC. Translation gives CASIQGSYNEQFF. Filled out from reference TRBV7-9 and TRBJ2-1, the complete variable domain reads DTGVSQNPRHKITKRGQNVTFRCDPISEHNRLYWYRQTLGQGPEFLTYFQNEAQLEKSRLLSDRFSAERPKGSFSTLEIQRTEQGDSAMYLCASIQGSYNEQFFGPGTRLTVL.

CDR3 sequence reads: CASSVLRGLAGNTIYF. CDR3 bases: TGTGCCAGCAGCGTCCTAAGGGGGCTGGCAGGAAACACCATATATTTT. J is TRBJ1-3 and V is TRBV7-9; 7 bases match TRBD1. J was trimmed by 4 bases and V by 5 bases; bases with no gene match: 11. The germline V gene encodes CDR1 SEHNR and CDR2 FQNEAQ (reference sequence). The CDR3 totals 16 residues.

This clonotype was counted a few times. The rearrangement uses TRBV7-2 and TRBJ2-3; TRBD2 matches at 11 bases. The ends lost 6 bases at V and 7 bases at J; junction bases unmatched: 9. Germline V gene data show CDR1 as SGHTA and CDR2 as FQGNSA. The CDR3 covers 15 residues. CDR3 residues: CASSYSGGAEHTQYF. DNA of the CDR3: TGTGCCAGCAGTTATAGCGGGGGGGCCGAACATACGCAGTATTTT.

V and J are TRBV21-1 and TRBJ2-7; TRBD2, the table's D call, was not compared with the DNA. TRBV21-1 is a documented pseudogene. The CDR3 is 11 amino acids. The CDR3 region is CAKGLSYEQYF. DNA of the CDR3: TGTGCCAAAGGACTATCCTACGAGCAGTACTTC.

The V call is TRBV7-2, the J call TRBJ1-4, with D perhaps matching TRBD1 (6 bases). This CDR3 has 15 amino acids. Germline CDR1 SGHTA, CDR2 FQGNSA. V was pared by 5 bases and J by 5 bases, with 15 bases between. CDR3 sequence (DNA): TGTGCCAGCAGCGGCCGGGACACGGGGAATGAAAAACTGTTTTTT. This encodes CASSGRDTGNEKLFF.

The CDR3 is CASSWGQGEDQPQHF. CDR3 DNA: TGTGCCAGCAGCTGGGGACAGGGGGAAGATCAGCCCCAGCATTTT. The chain couples TRBV5-6 to TRBJ1-5, with 11 bases aligning to TRBD1. Germline V gives CDR1 SGHDT, CDR2 YYEEEE. V gave up 3 bases and J gave up 5 bases; unmatched junction bases: 4. The CDR3 sequence is 15 residues long.

The sample holds many counts of this clonotype. The CDR3 protein is CASSLGTSGSNEQFF. In nucleotides, the CDR3 is TGTGCCAGCAGCTTAGGGACTAGCGGGAGTAATGAGCAGTTCTTC. This chain joins TRBV11-2 and TRBJ2-1; TRBD2 matches at 13 bases. With 1 base clipped from V and 7 bases from J, the junction kept 1 base outside the gene matches. The CDR3 has 15 amino acids. Germline assignment: CDR1 SGHAT and CDR2 FQNNGV.

The chain links TRBV20-1 to TRBJ2-7; D ambiguous. V lost 2 bases and J lost 2, with 10 bases in between. This CDR3 has 13 amino acids. Per germline, CDR1 DFQATT and CDR2 SNEGSKA (reference sequence). CDR3 protein: CSARPQDAYEQYF. In nucleotides, the CDR3 is TGCAGTGCTAGACCGCAGGACGCCTACGAGCAGTACTTC.

This clonotype was picked up a small number of times. The chain links TRBV12-3 or TRBV12-4 to TRBJ2-7; weak D call: TRBD1 (6 bases). V dropped 7 bases and J dropped 7 bases, with 14 bases sitting between them. This CDR3 contains 12 residues. CDR3 DNA sequence: TGTGCCAGCACCGGGACACCCAGGGAGCAGTACTTC. This codes for CASTGTPREQYF.

This clonotype has a handful of counts. This sequence joins TRBV6-2 or TRBV6-3 and TRBJ2-7, with TRBD1 matching over 7 bases. Per germline, CDR1 MNHEY and CDR2 SVGEGT. The V and J ends lost 7 bases and 3 bases, in that order; junction bases with no gene match: 9. The CDR3 is 14 amino acids. This chain's CDR3 is CASIDRVSFYEQYF. In DNA form, the CDR3 reads TGTGCCAGCATCGACAGGGTCTCTTTCTACGAGCAGTACTTC.

V and J are TRBV7-2 and TRBJ2-7; 14 bases agree with TRBD2. V gave up 8 bases and J gave up 0 bases; unmatched junction bases: 9. The CDR3 is 17 amino acids. Germline lookup yields CDR1 SGHTA and CDR2 FQGNSA. CDR3 sequence: CASSGGTSGGSSYEQYF. The CDR3 region has the DNA TGTGCCAGCTCCGGGGGGACTAGCGGGGGCAGCTCCTACGAGCAGTACTTC. The full variable domain, completed using reference TRBV7-2 and TRBJ2-7, is GAGVSQSPSNKVTEKGKDVELRCDPISGHTALYWYRQSLGQGLEFLIYFQGNSAPDKSGLPSDRFSAERTGGSVSTLTIQRTQQEDSAVYLCASSGGTSGGSSYEQYFGPGTRLTVT.

The chain joins TRBV20-1 to TRBJ2-3; D not resolved. Looked up from germline, CDR1 is DFQATT and CDR2 is SNEGSKA (reference sequence). The CDR3 has 12 amino acids. V was trimmed by 2 bases and J by 6 bases, leaving 9 bases between them. The CDR3 DNA sequence: TGCAGTGCTAGAATATCAAGCGATACGCAGTATTTT. This codes for CSARISSDTQYF.

This chain connects TRBV6-1 to TRBJ1-3; D remains unclear. The length of the CDR3 is 14 residues. Germline values: CDR1 MNHNS, CDR2 SASEGT. The ends were cut back, 1 base at V and 2 bases at J, with 6 bases in the middle. The DNA of the CDR3 is TGTGCCAGCAGTGAAGTCGGGGCTGGAAACACCATATATTTT. Its protein is CASSEVGAGNTIYF.

This clonotype was seen only a few times. The chain links TRBV5-1 to TRBJ2-4; D possibly corresponds to TRBD1 (5 bases). Between the trimmed V and J ends, which lost 0 bases and 2 bases, there was a span of 6 bases. CDR3 length: 14 amino acids. Germline V gene sequence: CDR1 SGHRS, CDR2 YFSETQ. The chain's CDR3 is CASSLEGPKNIQYF. The CDR3 DNA is TGCGCCAGCAGCTTGGAGGGGCCCAAAAACATTCAGTACTTC.

This chain joins TRBV7-8 and TRBJ2-1; the match to TRBD2 covers 10 bases. After removal of 2 bases from V and 7 bases from J, the junction contained 11 bases not matched to a gene. Germline V CDR1 and CDR2: SGHVS, FQNEAQ. This CDR3 spans 17 amino acids. CDR3 sequence: CASSLIATASGSNEQFF. Here the CDR3 DNA reads TGTGCCAGCAGCTTAATAGCAACGGCTAGCGGGAGTAATGAGCAGTTCTTC.

V gene TRBV4-1 combines with J gene TRBJ2-7; D possibly uses TRBD1 or TRBD2 (5 bases each). CDR1 and CDR2 (germline): MGHRA, YSYEKL. The germline V and J ends were trimmed by 2 bases and 2 bases, with 13 bases remaining between them. The CDR3 contains 15 residues. The CDR3, as DNA: TGCGCCAGCAGCCAATCCCGGGACCCGACCTACGAGCAGTACTTC. Protein sequence: CASSQSRDPTYEQYF.